This T cell receptor beta chain was recovered during a study of blood T cells in healthy people across ages. Findings of the study overall: A strong correlation between TCR beta diversity and naive T cell percentage was seen. The unsorted PBMCs prevented any conclusive comparison of naive versus antigen-experienced cells. Diversity figures derived from one million T cells were judged to underestimate the true value.

This CDR3 spans 13 amino acids. CDR1 is DFQATT, CDR2 SNEGSKA, per germline (reference sequence). A sample-barcoded 5' primer and a J-beta primer mix were used in a second PCR of roughly 7 to 12 cycles. TCRdb reprocessed the 5' RACE reads with MiXCR, giving one entry per CDR3 protein. The profile shows 1.5 million to 2 million distinct CDR3 sequences, 28% of them singletons. In this sample, this clonotype turned up a few times. Antigen: not known. RNA extraction gave at least 5.5 micrograms of total RNA per sample. The sequence came from a woman in her twenties or thirties in good health. The rearrangement uses TRBV20-1 and TRBJ2-3; possible D gene TRBD2, 5 bases. Sample: blood. CDR3 amino acids: CRAGNSGTDTQYF. The CDR3, as DNA: TGCAGGGCCGGGAATAGTGGCACAGATACGCAGTATTTT.